The present TCR beta chain was sequenced within a study of OX40 agonist ivuxolimab in advanced cancers. Study information: With ivuxolimab, an agonistic anti-OX40 (CD134) antibody, patients were treated. 40% to 50% of patients had received prior checkpoint inhibitor therapy. Study conclusions and caveats: The work left the antigen specificity of expanded peripheral T cells undetermined. Expanded clones were, on average, more numerous among CD8+ T cells than CD4+.

Clones were sequenced by immunoSEQ multiplex PCR, and TCRdb holds only the in-frame ones, with some missing. The sample includes about 47,000 clones, less than 90% of them seen just once. In its sample, this clone ranks as medium-sized (0.01 to 0.1%). No antigen is known for it. The CDR3 runs to 15 residues. J gave up 0 bases and V 4 bases, and 5 bases lay outside the gene matches. Germline V gene sequence: CDR1 SEHNR, CDR2 FQNEAQ (reference sequence). The sequence was collected from an adult with an advanced solid tumor such as melanoma, head and neck, liver or kidney cancer. Sample: CD4+ or CD8+ T cells sorted from blood, taken in a trial of the OX40 agonist ivuxolimab. The chain employs TRBV7-9 and TRBJ1-1, with 7 nucleotides matching TRBD1. CDR3 nucleotide sequence: TGTGCCAGCAGCTCAACAGGGGTCGTGAACACTGAAGCTTTCTTT. Its protein product is CASSSTGVVNTEAFF.